The entry below describes one T cell receptor (beta chain). TCRdb itself ran the RACE reads through MiXCR, one entry per CDR3 protein. The sample yields 40,000 to 50,000 distinct CDR3 sequences, over 10% seen once. These data belong to a study of human T cells and chemical hapten exposure. The wider study: Diphenylcyclopropenone was administered weekly to the scalp of patients throughout the approximately 24-week study.

Time point meaning: pre-sensitization, week 0. Treatment indicated: therapeutic diphenylcyclopropenone sensitization with weekly scalp DPC. This CDR3 is 17 amino acids long. Germline trimming cut 3 bases from V and 5 bases from J; bases unmatched to any gene: 4. Germline V gene lookup returns CDR1 SGHAT and CDR2 FQNNGV. This chain connects TRBV11-2 to TRBJ2-2; 15 bases map to TRBD2. Sequencing was performed on whole blood, taken in connection with sensitization to the hapten diphenylcyclopropenone (DPC). The sequence derives from a woman in her twenties or thirties with alopecia areata. Some clones in this sample may be carry-over from other donors' samples. CDR3 DNA sequence: TGTGCCAGCAGCTTCGGACTAGCGGGAGGGATGACCGGGGAGCTGTTTTTT. Its translation: CASSFGLAGGMTGELFF.